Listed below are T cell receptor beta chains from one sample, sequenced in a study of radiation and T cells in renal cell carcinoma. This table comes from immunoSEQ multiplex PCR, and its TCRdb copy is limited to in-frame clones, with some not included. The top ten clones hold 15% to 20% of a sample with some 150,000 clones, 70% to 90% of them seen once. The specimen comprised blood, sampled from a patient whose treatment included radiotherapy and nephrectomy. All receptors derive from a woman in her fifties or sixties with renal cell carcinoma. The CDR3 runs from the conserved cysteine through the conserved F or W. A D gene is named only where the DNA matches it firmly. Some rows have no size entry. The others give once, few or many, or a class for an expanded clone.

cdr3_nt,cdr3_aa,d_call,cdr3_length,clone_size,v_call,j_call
TGTGCCAGCAGCTTAGTGATAGGGCACTCTGGAAACACCATATATTTT,CASSLVIGHSGNTIYF,.,16,.,TRBV11-3,TRBJ1-3
TGTGCCAGCAGCGAACAGACCGGGACGGAAGCTAACTATGGCTACACCTTC,CASSEQTGTEANYGYTF,.,17,.,TRBV7-2,TRBJ1-2
TGTGCCAGCAGCTTAGAGGCCGAAATCGCCTACGAGCAGTACTTC,CASSLEAEIAYEQYF,.,15,.,TRBV11-2,TRBJ2-7
TGTGCCAGCAGTGATATGGGGTCAGGGGCCTACAATGAGCAGTTCTTC,CASSDMGSGAYNEQFF,.,16,.,TRBV25-1,TRBJ2-1
TGTGCCAGCAGCCCTCGGGCTAGCGGGGGGCACTCCTACGAGCAGTACTTC,CASSPRASGGHSYEQYF,TRBD2,17,.,TRBV9,TRBJ2-7
TGCGCCAGCAGCCAAGTAGCGGGGAACGAGCATACGCAGTATTTT,CASSQVAGNEHTQYF,TRBD2,15,.,TRBV4-3,TRBJ2-3
TGTGCCAGCCGATCACATGGCATCACGTACGAGCAGTACTTC,CASRSHGITYEQYF,.,14,.,TRBV25-1,TRBJ2-7
TGTGCCATCAGTGAGGGACAGGGCAACACCGGGGAGCTGTTTTTT,CAISEGQGNTGELFF,TRBD1,15,.,TRBV10-3,TRBJ2-2
TGTGCCAGCAGCCCGAAGGGACTAGCGAGCCCCAATGAGCAGTTCTTC,CASSPKGLASPNEQFF,TRBD2,16,.,TRBV7-9,TRBJ2-1
TGCGCCAGCAGCTCCGGACAGGGGATATACGAGCAGTACTTC,CASSSGQGIYEQYF,TRBD1,14,once,TRBV5-1,TRBJ2-7
TGTGCCAGCGGCAGGGGGACTAGCTGGACTGAGCAGTTCTTC,CASGRGTSWTEQFF,TRBD2,14,.,TRBV2,TRBJ2-1
TGCAGCGGGGCAACAGGATACAATGAGCAGTTCTTC,CSGATGYNEQFF,.,12,many,TRBV29-1,TRBJ2-1
TGTGCCAGCAGTGCCTCTAGGGCCCATGCTGGTGGCTACACCTTC,CASSASRAHAGGYTF,.,15,few,TRBV2,TRBJ1-2
TGTGCCAGCAGTTTACCAGGGGATGGCTACACCTTC,CASSLPGDGYTF,.,12,.,TRBV27,TRBJ1-2
TGTGCCAGCAGTTTTCCCAGCGGGAGGGCCCCCGGGGAGCTGTTTTTT,CASSFPSGRAPGELFF,TRBD2,16,.,TRBV27,TRBJ2-2
TGTGCCAGCAGCCCTGGGACGGGAGGAGCCGGGGAGCTGTTTTTT,CASSPGTGGAGELFF,TRBD2,15,.,TRBV5-5,TRBJ2-2
TGTGCCAGCAGGGATAAGGTGGGGACTGAAGCTTTCTTT,CASRDKVGTEAFF,.,13,.,TRBV6-1,TRBJ1-1
TGTGCCAGCAGCTCATCCAGACTAGCGGGGGGGTCCGGCATTCAGTACTTC,CASSSSRLAGGSGIQYF,TRBD2,17,.,TRBV7-2,TRBJ2-4
TGTGCCAGCAGCGTAGCTACAACAGATACGCAGTATTTT,CASSVATTDTQYF,.,13,.,TRBV9,TRBJ2-3
TGTGCCAGCAGTTTAACAGGGGTCAATGAGCAGTTCTTC,CASSLTGVNEQFF,TRBD1,13,.,TRBV6-5,TRBJ2-1
TGCGCCAGCAGCCAAGCGCCAGCTAACTACGAGCAGTACTTC,CASSQAPANYEQYF,.,14,.,TRBV4-1,TRBJ2-7
TGTGCCAGCAGCCTGGGGCAGGGCAGGAATGGCTACACCTTC,CASSLGQGRNGYTF,.,14,.,TRBV5-5,TRBJ1-2
TGTGCCAGCAGCCAAGATCTTGGGCCATCCTACGAGCAGTACTTC,CASSQDLGPSYEQYF,.,15,.,TRBV4-2,TRBJ2-7
TGTGCCTGGAGTGTATGGGGGGGGCCTCGGACTGAAGCTTTCTTT,CAWSVWGGPRTEAFF,.,15,once,TRBV30,TRBJ1-1
TGTGCCAGCAGCCTTCGGGCGGGAGGGGACGAGCAGTACTTC,CASSLRAGGDEQYF,TRBD2,14,once,TRBV4-2,TRBJ2-7
TGTGCCAGCAGCCATACAGGGGCCGTTGGGGCTAATGAAAAACTGTTTTTT,CASSHTGAVGANEKLFF,TRBD1,17,.,TRBV28,TRBJ1-4
TGTGCCAGCAGTTACGACGGGTACGAGCAGTACTTC,CASSYDGYEQYF,.,12,once,TRBV6-6,TRBJ2-7
TGTGCCAGCAGGTTTGAGGGATCCTGGACCGGGGAGCTGTTTTTT,CASRFEGSWTGELFF,.,15,.,TRBV6-6,TRBJ2-2
TGTGCCAGCAGCCCTCGTAGGGACACTGAAGCTTTCTTT,CASSPRRDTEAFF,.,13,once,TRBV7-2,TRBJ1-1
TGTGCCAGCCGTAGCGGGGTGAACAATGAGCAGTTCTTC,CASRSGVNNEQFF,TRBD2,13,.,TRBV7-2,TRBJ2-1
TGTGCCAGCAGCTTAGCCCAGTTGAACACCGGGGAGCTGTTTTTT,CASSLAQLNTGELFF,.,15,.,TRBV7-2,TRBJ2-2
TGTGCCAGTAGTTTCGGGGGTGATACGCAGTATTTT,CASSFGGDTQYF,.,12,.,TRBV19,TRBJ2-3
TGTGCCAGCAGTAAAGGGGTCCAGGGACCCCAAGAGACCCAGTACTTC,CASSKGVQGPQETQYF,.,16,few,TRBV7-9,TRBJ2-5
TGTGCCAGTAGTGGAGACACCGGTCAGGCCCAGCATTTT,CASSGDTGQAQHF,.,13,once,TRBV19,TRBJ1-5
TGTGCCAGCAGTAAAACTCCAGGGAGCTCCTATAATTCACCCCTCCACTTT,CASSKTPGSSYNSPLHF,.,17,once,TRBV28,TRBJ1-6
TGTGCCAGCAGCTCCTACACTGAAGCTTTCTTT,CASSSYTEAFF,.,11,few,TRBV5-6,TRBJ1-1
TGTGCCAGCAGCCTAGAGGGATGGGGAGACTGGTTAAATGAGCAGTTCTTC,CASSLEGWGDWLNEQFF,.,17,few,TRBV11-2,TRBJ2-1
TGTGCCAGCAGCGGACAGCTAGGGCTAGCTAACTATGGCTACACCTTC,CASSGQLGLANYGYTF,.,16,.,TRBV9,TRBJ1-2
TGTGCCAGCAGCTTATTAATTCCGTCCAGGGCCTACGAGCAGTACTTC,CASSLLIPSRAYEQYF,.,16,.,TRBV7-2,TRBJ2-7
TGTGCCAGCTCACCACCGGGGGGAACCTCGAGGAGAAATCAGCCCCAGCATTTT,CASSPPGGTSRRNQPQHF,.,18,.,TRBV18,TRBJ1-5
TGTGCCAGCAGCTCAAATAATTCACCCCTCCACTTT,CASSSNNSPLHF,.,12,.,TRBV7-9,TRBJ1-6
TGCGCCAGCAGCCAAGGGTTGGGACAGGGGACTCAATCCTATGGCTACACCTTC,CASSQGLGQGTQSYGYTF,TRBD1,18,once,TRBV4-3,TRBJ1-2
TGTGCCAGCAGCGTAGGATATCATGGTCGAGACGAGCAGTACTTC,CASSVGYHGRDEQYF,.,15,.,TRBV9,TRBJ2-7
TGTGCCAGCAGCGTAGCAAACGAGCAGTACTTC,CASSVANEQYF,.,11,.,TRBV9,TRBJ2-7
TGTGCCAGCAGCTTAGATTGGACAGGGGGGACCTACGAGCAGTACTTC,CASSLDWTGGTYEQYF,TRBD1,16,.,TRBV11-2,TRBJ2-7
TGTGCCATTCCGGGACAGGGTTGCGAGCAGTACTTC,CAIPGQGCEQYF,TRBD1,12,.,TRBV25-1,TRBJ2-7
TGTGCCAGCAGTCAAATGGAGACCCAGTACTTC,CASSQMETQYF,.,11,once,TRBV6-1,TRBJ2-5